This T cell receptor beta chain appears in the sequencing data of a study of cytomegalovirus exposure and HLA in healthy donors. The CDR3 consists of 15 residues. Germline CDR1 MGHRA, CDR2 YSYEKL. V shed 4 bases, J shed 3 bases, and the junction held 4 bases outside the gene matches. Amplification used 60 Vbeta primers and 13 Jbeta primers. Assay: immunoSEQ multiplex PCR; the TCRdb copy retains only in-frame clones and omits some. The table shows roughly 70,000 clones, with around 74% occurring only once. At sampling all donors were nominally healthy, likely with unrecorded immune exposures. Nobody wrote down the CMV serostatus of this donor.

The sequence was obtained from a human donor in good health. Material: PBMCs. The chain links TRBV4-1 to TRBJ2-1, with 9 bases fitting TRBD1. The CDR3 DNA sequence: TGCGCCAGCAGCCTCGGGACAGGGAACTACAATGAGCAGTTCTTC. It codes for CASSLGTGNYNEQFF.